One and the same sample provided the 20 T cell receptor beta chains below, sequenced in a study of T cell responses to AZD1222 COVID-19 vaccine. Produced via immunoSEQ multiplex PCR; TCRdb's table is partial and in-frame only. Among about 140,000 clones listed, 85% to 90% were seen once. Sequenced here: peripheral blood, sampled 28 days after the second AZD1222 dose. Every receptor here comes from an adult who received the AZD1222 COVID-19 vaccine.

The genes are TRBV6-6 and TRBJ1-2; 7 positions agree with TRBD1. The germline CDR1 and CDR2 sequences are MNHNY and SVGAGI (reference sequence). The CDR3 loop spans 14 amino acids. V dropped 4 bases and J dropped 8; count of bases not matched to a gene: 10. CDR3 nucleotide sequence: TGTGCCAGCAGTTTCCGCGACAGGGACGGCGGCTACACCTTC. Translation: CASSFRDRDGGYTF.

This chain links TRBV25-1 with TRBJ1-2; D not certain. CDR3 length: 10 amino acids. Germline-derived CDR1 and CDR2 are MGHDK and SYGVNS. Trimming removed 8 bases from V and 2 bases from J, with 3 bases in between. The CDR3 DNA is TGTGCCAGCGAAAACTATGGCTACACCTTC. Its translation is CASENYGYTF.

The chain carries TRBV30 and TRBJ1-2; 7 nucleotides line up with TRBD1. CDR3 length equals 11 residues. The V gene's germline CDR1 is GTSNPN and CDR2 SVGIG (reference sequence). Unmatched junction bases numbered 2, after V lost 2 bases and J lost 8 bases. CDR3 nucleotide sequence: TGTGCCTGGAGTCAGGGGGGCGGCTACACCTTC. Residues: CAWSQGGGYTF.

The genes are TRBV3-1 (or the pseudogene TRBV3-2) and TRBJ2-3; 11 nucleotides match TRBD2. This CDR3 has 14 amino acids. Trimming took 4 bases from V and 6 from J; bases not matched to a gene: 3. Per germline, CDR1 LGHDT and CDR2 YNNKEL (reference sequence). The CDR3 DNA follows: TGTGCCAGCAGCCCTATAGCGGGGGGGGATACGCAGTATTTT. This gives the protein CASSPIAGGDTQYF.

The chain has TRBV19 and TRBJ2-7; no definite D call. CDR3 length: 13 residues. V was shortened by 2 bases and J by 2 bases, with 7 bases between the two germline ends. The germline gives CDR1 LNHDA, CDR2 SQIVND (reference sequence). Here the CDR3 DNA reads TGTGCCAGTAGTATACAGCAGGCCTACGAGCAGTACTTC. Translating gives CASSIQQAYEQYF.

The chain carries TRBV7-3 and TRBJ2-2, with 10 bases that match TRBD1. V lost 6 bases, J lost 1 base, and 8 bases stayed unmatched. The CDR3 is 17 residues long. The V gene's germline CDR1 is SGHTA and CDR2 FQGTGA. CDR3: CASSFDRDRGNTGELFF. CDR3 coding DNA: TGTGCCAGCAGTTTCGACCGGGACAGGGGGAACACCGGGGAGCTGTTTTTT. The complete variable domain, with remaining parts taken from reference TRBV7-3 and TRBJ2-2, reads GAGVSQTPSNKVTEKGKYVELRCDPISGHTALYWYRQSLGQGPEFLIYFQGTGAADDSGLPNDRFFAVRPEGSVSTLKIQRTERGDSAVYLCASSFDRDRGNTGELFFGEGSRLTVL.

The gene calls are TRBV3-1 (or the pseudogene TRBV3-2) and TRBJ2-2; D not certain. With 8 bases removed from V and 5 bases from J, the gap between germline ends came to 12 bases. CDR3 length: 13 residues. Germline V gene lookup returns CDR1 LGHDT and CDR2 YNNKEL (reference sequence). CDR3 DNA: TGTGCCAGCTCTTCGCTGGGGACCGGGGAGCTGTTTTTT. This sequence encodes CASSSLGTGELFF.

The chain joins TRBV9 to TRBJ2-5, with a weak D call TRBD1 (5 bases). The CDR3 length is 14 residues. Germline lookup yields CDR1 SGDLS and CDR2 YYNGEE. Trimming removed 3 bases from V and 1 base from J, with 10 bases in between. CDR3 bases: TGTGCCAGCAGCGCACGAAGGGGCCAAGAGACCCAGTACTTC. Its translation is CASSARRGQETQYF.

This clone was seen more than once but under ten times. The chain recombines TRBV6-5 with TRBJ2-1; 10 bases line up with TRBD2. V shed 4 bases, J shed 6 bases, and the junction held 3 bases outside the gene matches. Looked up from germline, CDR1 is MNHEY and CDR2 is SVGAGI. The CDR3 is 14 residues long. The CDR3 reads CASSSGLALNEQFF. In DNA form, the CDR3 reads TGTGCCAGCAGTTCGGGACTAGCGCTCAATGAGCAGTTCTTC.

This sequence joins TRBV28 and TRBJ1-5; 10 nucleotides line up with TRBD1. Germline-derived CDR1 and CDR2 are MDHEN and SYDVKM. Losses at the gene ends were 5 bases for V and 2 bases for J; bases not matched to a gene: 12. This CDR3 is 18 amino acids long. CDR3: CASSDGLKDRGGNQPQHF. In DNA, the CDR3 is TGTGCCAGCAGTGACGGCCTGAAGGACAGGGGGGGCAATCAGCCCCAGCATTTT.

This chain connects TRBV29-1 to TRBJ1-1, with D maybe TRBD1 (6 bases). The CDR3 is 11 amino acids. CDR1 and CDR2 from the germline V gene are SQVTM and ANQGSEA. Trimming pared 7 bases from V and 4 bases from J, leaving 10 bases between. The CDR3 reads CSAHRATEAFF. The CDR3 DNA reads as TGCAGCGCGCACAGGGCCACTGAAGCTTTCTTT.

The V and J genes are TRBV10-3 and TRBJ1-6; the match to TRBD1 covers 7 bases. Germline-derived CDR1 and CDR2 are ENHRY and SYGVKD. This CDR3 comprises 16 residues. The junction had 10 bases not matched to a gene; V was cut back by 3 bases and J by 8 bases. DNA for the CDR3: TGTGCCATCAGTGATGACCAGGGGGGGGCTGATTCACCCCTCCACTTT. Encoded protein: CAISDDQGGADSPLHF.

In its sample, this clone was seen once. This sequence joins TRBV23-1 and TRBJ1-5; D is ambiguous. TRBV23-1 falls under the ORF class, with uncertain function. V shed 4 bases and J shed 3 bases, with 1 base lying between them. There are 11 residues in the CDR3. CDR3 residues: CASSPNQPQHF. As DNA, the CDR3 is TGCGCCAGCAGTCCCAATCAGCCCCAGCATTTT.

The V call is TRBV5-6, the J call TRBJ2-7; the match to TRBD2 covers 13 bases. The CDR3 spans 16 residues. Germline V gene sequence: CDR1 SGHDT, CDR2 YYEEEE. Unmatched junction bases numbered 7, after V lost 4 bases and J lost 3 bases. The CDR3 DNA follows: TGTGCCAGCAGCCTGGGACTAGCGGGAAACCACTACGAGCAGTACTTC. Its translation is CASSLGLAGNHYEQYF.

The chain has TRBV19 and TRBJ2-3; 10 bases align to TRBD1. The CDR3 spans 15 residues. V trimming: 4 bases; J trimming: 4 bases; junction bases outside the gene matches: 5. CDR1 and CDR2 (germline): LNHDA, SQIVND (reference sequence). The CDR3 loop is CASSTRTGGADTQYF. As DNA, the CDR3 is TGTGCCAGTAGTACCCGGACAGGGGGAGCAGATACGCAGTATTTT.

This rearrangement joins TRBV2 to TRBJ2-2; 8 bases are a match to TRBD2. Germline assignment: CDR1 SNHLY and CDR2 FYNNEI. V was pared by 2 bases and J by 6 bases, with 5 bases of the junction left unmatched. This CDR3 is 15 amino acids long. The CDR3 here is CASSEPGRAAGELFF. CDR3 nucleotides: TGTGCCAGCAGTGAACCCGGGAGGGCCGCCGGGGAGCTGTTTTTT.

A single count supports this clone. The chain uses TRBV19 and TRBJ2-5, with D perhaps matching TRBD2 (6 bases). Germline lookup yields CDR1 LNHDA and CDR2 SQIVND (reference sequence). Trimming removed 3 bases at V and 6 bases at J, with 11 bases between. The CDR3 is 13 amino acids. The DNA of the CDR3 is TGTGCCAGTAGTATTGCGGAGGGACAGACCCAGTACTTC. The encoded protein is CASSIAEGQTQYF. The full variable domain, with the rest looked up from reference TRBV19 and TRBJ2-5, is DGGITQSPKYLFRKEGQNVTLSCEQNLNHDAMYWYRQDPGQGLRLIYYSQIVNDFQKGDIAEGYSVSREKKESFPLTVTSAQKNPTAFYLCASSIAEGQTQYFGPGTRLLVL.

The J gene is TRBJ2-2, the V gene TRBV28, with D possibly matching TRBD2 (6 bases). The V gene lost 5 bases and the J gene lost 4 bases, with 14 bases spanning the gap. This CDR3 is 15 amino acids long. Germline CDR1 MDHEN, CDR2 SYDVKM. CDR3 loop: CASSPGLATTGELFF. Written as DNA, the CDR3 is TGTGCCAGCAGTCCGGGCCTAGCGACCACCGGGGAGCTGTTTTTT.

The CDR3 loop is CASSKGGNQPQHF. CDR3 DNA sequence: TGCGCCAGCAGCAAGGGGGGCAATCAGCCCCAGCATTTT. The chain has TRBV4-1 and TRBJ1-5; D is perhaps TRBD1 (6 bases). CDR1 MGHRA and CDR2 YSYEKL come from the germline V gene. This CDR3 spans 13 amino acids. Trimming cost V 5 bases and J 2 bases, with 7 bases left between them.

This rearrangement joins TRBV10-3 to TRBJ1-6, with D possibly matching TRBD1 (6 bases). The CDR3 length is 15 residues. From germline, CDR1 is ENHRY and CDR2 SYGVKD. The germline V and J ends were trimmed by 6 bases and 7 bases, with 16 bases remaining between them. CDR3: CAIREGGGENSPLHF. The CDR3 DNA reads as TGTGCCATCAGGGAGGGTGGGGGCGAGAATTCACCCCTCCACTTT.